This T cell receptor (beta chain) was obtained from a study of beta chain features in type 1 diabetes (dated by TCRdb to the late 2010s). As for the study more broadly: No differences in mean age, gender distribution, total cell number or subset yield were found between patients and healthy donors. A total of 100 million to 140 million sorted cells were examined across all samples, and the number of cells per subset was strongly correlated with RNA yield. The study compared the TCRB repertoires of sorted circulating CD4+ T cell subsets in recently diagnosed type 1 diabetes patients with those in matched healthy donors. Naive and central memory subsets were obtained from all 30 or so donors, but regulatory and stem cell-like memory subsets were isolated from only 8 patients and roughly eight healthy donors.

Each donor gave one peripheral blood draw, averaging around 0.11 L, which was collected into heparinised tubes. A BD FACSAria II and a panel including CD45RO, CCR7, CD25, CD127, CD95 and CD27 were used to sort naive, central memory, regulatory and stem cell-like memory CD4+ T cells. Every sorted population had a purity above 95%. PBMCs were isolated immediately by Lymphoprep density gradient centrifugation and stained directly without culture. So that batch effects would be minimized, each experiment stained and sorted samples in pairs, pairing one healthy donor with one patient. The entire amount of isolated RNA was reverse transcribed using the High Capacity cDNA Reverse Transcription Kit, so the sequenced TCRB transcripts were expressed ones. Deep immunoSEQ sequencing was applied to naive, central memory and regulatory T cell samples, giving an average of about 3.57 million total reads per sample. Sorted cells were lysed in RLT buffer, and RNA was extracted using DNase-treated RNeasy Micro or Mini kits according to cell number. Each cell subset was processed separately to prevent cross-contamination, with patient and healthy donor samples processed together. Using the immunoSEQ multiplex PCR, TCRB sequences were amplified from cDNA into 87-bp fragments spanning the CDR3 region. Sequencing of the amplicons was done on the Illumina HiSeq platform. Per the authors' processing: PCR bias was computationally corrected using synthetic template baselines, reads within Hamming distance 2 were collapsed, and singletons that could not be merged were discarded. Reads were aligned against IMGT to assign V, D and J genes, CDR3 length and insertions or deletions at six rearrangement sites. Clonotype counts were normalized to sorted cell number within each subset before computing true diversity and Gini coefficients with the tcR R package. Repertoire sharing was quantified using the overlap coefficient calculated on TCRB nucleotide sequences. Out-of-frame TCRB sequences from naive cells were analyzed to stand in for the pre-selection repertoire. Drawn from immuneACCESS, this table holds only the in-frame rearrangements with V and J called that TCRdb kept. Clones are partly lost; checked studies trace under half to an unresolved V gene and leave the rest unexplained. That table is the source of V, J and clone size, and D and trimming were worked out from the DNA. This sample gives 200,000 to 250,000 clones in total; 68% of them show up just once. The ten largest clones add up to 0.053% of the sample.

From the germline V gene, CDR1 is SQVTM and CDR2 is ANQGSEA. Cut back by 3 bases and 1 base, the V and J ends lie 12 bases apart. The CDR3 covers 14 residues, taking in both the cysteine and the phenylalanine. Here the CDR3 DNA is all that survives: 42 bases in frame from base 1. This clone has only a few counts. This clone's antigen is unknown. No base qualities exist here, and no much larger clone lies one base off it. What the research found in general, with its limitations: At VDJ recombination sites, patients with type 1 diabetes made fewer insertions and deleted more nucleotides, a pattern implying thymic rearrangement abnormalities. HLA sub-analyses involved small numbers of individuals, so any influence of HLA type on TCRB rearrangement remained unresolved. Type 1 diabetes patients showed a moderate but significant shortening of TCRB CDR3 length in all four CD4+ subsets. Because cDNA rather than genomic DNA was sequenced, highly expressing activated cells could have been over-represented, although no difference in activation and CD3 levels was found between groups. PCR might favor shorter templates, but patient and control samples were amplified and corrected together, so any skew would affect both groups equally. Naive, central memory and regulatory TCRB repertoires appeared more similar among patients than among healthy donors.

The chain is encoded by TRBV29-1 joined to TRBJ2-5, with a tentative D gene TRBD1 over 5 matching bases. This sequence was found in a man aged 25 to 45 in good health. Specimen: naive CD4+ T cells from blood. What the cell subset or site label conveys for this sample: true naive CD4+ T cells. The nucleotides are TGCAGCGTTGAGGCAGGGAATAGCCAAGAGACCCAGTACTTC. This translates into CSVEAGNSQETQYF.